Listed below are T cell receptor beta chains from one sample, sequenced in a study of blood T cell repertoires in COVID-19. The table came from immunoSEQ multiplex PCR; TCRdb's copy has only in-frame clones and leaves some out. The sample carries 150,000 to 200,000 clones, more than 85% recorded once. The sequencing sample was made of peripheral blood. These receptors came from a woman younger than 45 with active or convalescent COVID-19. Both conserved end residues are part of each CDR3. The D gene is left open where the match is weak. Clone size is not always given. Where it is, it says once, few, many or a class for expanded clones.

j_gene: TRBJ1-1
abundance: -
v_gene: TRBV7-9
d_gene: TRBD1
CDR3aa: CASSQPRDSNTEAFF
CDR3nt: TGTGCCAGCAGCCAACCCCGGGACAGTAACACTGAAGCTTTCTTT

j_gene: TRBJ1-6
abundance: -
v_gene: TRBV7-9
d_gene: TRBD1
CDR3aa: CASSFNRGRNSPLHF
CDR3nt: TGTGCCAGCAGCTTCAACAGGGGCCGGAATTCACCCCTCCACTTT

j_gene: TRBJ2-1
abundance: -
v_gene: TRBV3-1/TRBV3-2
d_gene: TRBD2
CDR3aa: CASSPQAGSDEQFF
CDR3nt: TGTGCCAGCAGCCCCCAAGCGGGATCGGATGAGCAGTTCTTC

j_gene: TRBJ1-6
abundance: -
v_gene: TRBV4-1
d_gene: -
CDR3aa: CASSQDEFQGQVLLHF
CDR3nt: TGCGCCAGCAGCCAAGATGAATTCCAGGGGCAAGTACTCCTCCACTTT

j_gene: TRBJ2-7
abundance: -
v_gene: TRBV28
d_gene: TRBD1
CDR3aa: CASSLQSGQSYEQYF
CDR3nt: TGTGCCAGCAGTTTGCAATCGGGACAGAGCTACGAGCAGTACTTC

j_gene: TRBJ2-1
abundance: -
v_gene: TRBV11-3
d_gene: -
CDR3aa: CATSRGRGQFF
CDR3nt: TGTGCCACCTCCCGAGGCCGCGGGCAGTTCTTC

j_gene: TRBJ1-4
abundance: -
v_gene: TRBV4-2
d_gene: -
CDR3aa: CASSQGDTKKLFF
CDR3nt: TGTGCCAGCAGCCAGGGGGACACCAAAAAACTGTTTTTT

j_gene: TRBJ2-7
abundance: -
v_gene: TRBV7-9
d_gene: -
CDR3aa: CASSLLGRGNSYEQYF
CDR3nt: TGTGCCAGCAGCCTGCTCGGTCGGGGGAACTCCTACGAGCAGTACTTC

j_gene: TRBJ1-1
abundance: -
v_gene: TRBV15
d_gene: -
CDR3aa: CATSSRGTEAFF
CDR3nt: TGTGCCACCAGCAGCAGGGGAACTGAAGCTTTCTTT

j_gene: TRBJ1-5
abundance: -
v_gene: TRBV19
d_gene: -
CDR3aa: CASSMGGYIQPQHF
CDR3nt: TGTGCCAGTAGTATGGGAGGTTACATCCAGCCCCAGCATTTT

j_gene: TRBJ1-1
abundance: -
v_gene: TRBV6-5
d_gene: TRBD1
CDR3aa: CASRSGGEDTEAFF
CDR3nt: TGTGCCAGCAGATCAGGGGGCGAGGACACTGAAGCTTTCTTT

j_gene: TRBJ2-1
abundance: -
v_gene: TRBV27
d_gene: TRBD2
CDR3aa: CASSSLAGGLDEQFF
CDR3nt: TGTGCCAGCAGTTCACTAGCGGGGGGGCTCGATGAGCAGTTCTTC

j_gene: TRBJ1-4
abundance: -
v_gene: TRBV6-1
d_gene: TRBD1
CDR3aa: CASSASGTGLTNEKLFF
CDR3nt: TGTGCCAGCAGTGCGTCCGGGACAGGACTGACTAATGAAAAACTGTTTTTT

j_gene: TRBJ2-7
abundance: medium-sized
v_gene: TRBV5-6
d_gene: TRBD2
CDR3aa: CASSGLWAGDYEQYF
CDR3nt: TGTGCCAGCAGCGGATTATGGGCGGGAGACTACGAGCAGTACTTC

j_gene: TRBJ1-5
abundance: -
v_gene: TRBV12-3/TRBV12-4
d_gene: -
CDR3aa: CASSSGLNQPQHF
CDR3nt: TGTGCCAGCAGTTCGGGACTCAATCAGCCCCAGCATTTT

j_gene: TRBJ1-1
abundance: -
v_gene: TRBV4-2
d_gene: -
CDR3aa: CASSQGRTDTEAFF
CDR3nt: TGTGCCAGCAGCCAAGGCCGCACGGACACTGAAGCTTTCTTT

j_gene: TRBJ2-7
abundance: -
v_gene: TRBV13
d_gene: TRBD2
CDR3aa: CASSSGLAGVEQYF
CDR3nt: TGTGCCAGCAGCTCAGGACTAGCGGGAGTCGAGCAGTACTTC

j_gene: TRBJ2-1
abundance: -
v_gene: TRBV27
d_gene: -
CDR3aa: CASSQGTHNEQFF
CDR3nt: TGTGCCAGCAGTCAGGGGACCCACAATGAGCAGTTCTTC

j_gene: TRBJ1-5
abundance: once
v_gene: TRBV7-2
d_gene: -
CDR3aa: CASSLPRLGPQHF
CDR3nt: TGTGCCAGCAGCTTACCCAGGCTTGGGCCCCAGCATTTT

j_gene: TRBJ2-1
abundance: -
v_gene: TRBV7-2
d_gene: TRBD2
CDR3aa: CASSYSSGTSGNVYNEQFF
CDR3nt: TGTGCCAGCAGCTACTCCTCCGGGACTAGCGGGAATGTTTACAATGAGCAGTTCTTC

j_gene: TRBJ1-2
abundance: -
v_gene: TRBV11-3
d_gene: -
CDR3aa: CASSLRGNYGYTF
CDR3nt: TGTGCCAGCAGCTTACGAGGGAACTATGGCTACACCTTC

j_gene: TRBJ2-4
abundance: -
v_gene: TRBV11-3
d_gene: TRBD2
CDR3aa: CASSHSGGRENIQYF
CDR3nt: TGTGCCAGCAGCCATTCGGGGGGGCGGGAAAACATTCAGTACTTC

j_gene: TRBJ1-4
abundance: few
v_gene: TRBV14
d_gene: -
CDR3aa: CASSPDRSTNEKLFF
CDR3nt: TGTGCCAGCAGCCCAGACAGGTCAACTAATGAAAAACTGTTTTTT

j_gene: TRBJ1-1
abundance: -
v_gene: TRBV6-6
d_gene: TRBD1
CDR3aa: CASSYWDSMNTEAFF
CDR3nt: TGTGCCAGCAGTTACTGGGACAGCATGAACACTGAAGCTTTCTTT

j_gene: TRBJ2-7
abundance: -
v_gene: TRBV24-1
d_gene: TRBD2
CDR3aa: CATSDPGTSYEQYF
CDR3nt: TGTGCCACCAGTGATCCCGGGACTAGCTACGAGCAGTACTTC

j_gene: TRBJ2-7
abundance: -
v_gene: TRBV11-2
d_gene: TRBD2
CDR3aa: CASSLAGLAVGGQYF
CDR3nt: TGTGCCAGCAGCTTAGCGGGACTAGCAGTCGGCGGGCAGTACTTC

j_gene: TRBJ1-5
abundance: many
v_gene: TRBV2
d_gene: -
CDR3aa: CASSRQANQPQHF
CDR3nt: TGTGCCAGCAGTCGACAGGCAAATCAGCCCCAGCATTTT

j_gene: TRBJ1-4
abundance: -
v_gene: TRBV27
d_gene: TRBD1
CDR3aa: CASSLDRGNEKLFF
CDR3nt: TGTGCCAGCAGTCTCGACAGGGGCAATGAAAAACTGTTTTTT

j_gene: TRBJ1-2
abundance: -
v_gene: TRBV6-5
d_gene: TRBD1
CDR3aa: CASRGTGNGYTF
CDR3nt: TGTGCCAGCAGAGGGACAGGGAACGGCTACACCTTC

j_gene: TRBJ1-1
abundance: -
v_gene: TRBV28
d_gene: -
CDR3aa: CASHRNTEAFF
CDR3nt: TGTGCCAGCCACAGGAACACTGAAGCTTTCTTT

j_gene: TRBJ2-3
abundance: -
v_gene: TRBV5-1
d_gene: TRBD2
CDR3aa: CASSPPAGEPPDTQYF
CDR3nt: TGCGCCAGCAGCCCCCCAGCGGGAGAACCACCAGATACGCAGTATTTT

j_gene: TRBJ1-3
abundance: -
v_gene: TRBV19
d_gene: -
CDR3aa: CASSIDRGFSGNTIYF
CDR3nt: TGTGCCAGTAGTATAGATCGGGGTTTCTCTGGAAACACCATATATTTT

j_gene: TRBJ2-7
abundance: -
v_gene: TRBV7-2
d_gene: TRBD2
CDR3aa: CASSLGLNLYEQYF
CDR3nt: TGTGCCAGCAGCCTGGGACTAAATCTCTACGAGCAGTACTTC

j_gene: TRBJ2-6
abundance: -
v_gene: TRBV3-1/TRBV3-2
d_gene: -
CDR3aa: CASREADPSGANVLTF
CDR3nt: TGTGCCAGCCGGGAAGCCGACCCCTCTGGGGCCAACGTCCTGACTTTC

j_gene: TRBJ2-3
abundance: -
v_gene: TRBV19
d_gene: TRBD1
CDR3aa: CASSMNRGGTDTQYF
CDR3nt: TGTGCCAGTAGTATGAACAGGGGTGGTACAGATACGCAGTATTTT

j_gene: TRBJ2-7
abundance: -
v_gene: TRBV6-5
d_gene: TRBD1
CDR3aa: CASSYSGTGTYEQYF
CDR3nt: TGTGCCAGCAGTTACTCCGGGACAGGGACCTACGAGCAGTACTTC

j_gene: TRBJ2-1
abundance: -
v_gene: TRBV10-3
d_gene: TRBD2
CDR3aa: CAISRGGQYNEQFF
CDR3nt: TGTGCCATCAGTCGGGGGGGCCAGTACAATGAGCAGTTCTTC

j_gene: TRBJ1-1
abundance: -
v_gene: TRBV5-6
d_gene: -
CDR3aa: CASSSPGNTEAFF
CDR3nt: TGTGCCAGCAGCTCGCCGGGGAACACTGAAGCTTTCTTT

j_gene: TRBJ2-1
abundance: -
v_gene: TRBV9
d_gene: TRBD2
CDR3aa: CASSVASGLAGTSSYNEQFF
CDR3nt: TGTGCCAGCAGCGTAGCTTCGGGACTAGCGGGGACGAGCTCCTACAATGAGCAGTTCTTC

j_gene: TRBJ2-1
abundance: -
v_gene: TRBV28
d_gene: TRBD2
CDR3aa: CASSPTSSGSYEQFF
CDR3nt: TGTGCCAGCAGCCCGACCTCTAGCGGGAGTTATGAGCAGTTCTTC

j_gene: TRBJ2-7
abundance: -
v_gene: TRBV4-1
d_gene: TRBD1
CDR3aa: CASSHGGQGNYEQYF
CDR3nt: TGCGCCAGCAGCCATGGGGGACAGGGAAACTACGAGCAGTACTTC

j_gene: TRBJ1-1
abundance: -
v_gene: TRBV6-2/TRBV6-3
d_gene: -
CDR3aa: CASSQYTEAFF
CDR3nt: TGTGCCAGCAGTCAGTACACTGAAGCTTTCTTT

j_gene: TRBJ2-5
abundance: -
v_gene: TRBV11-2
d_gene: TRBD1
CDR3aa: CASSSWTGKFQETQYF
CDR3nt: TGTGCCAGCAGCTCATGGACAGGGAAATTCCAAGAGACCCAGTACTTC

j_gene: TRBJ2-7
abundance: -
v_gene: TRBV5-5
d_gene: -
CDR3aa: CASSPDGSSYEQYF
CDR3nt: TGTGCCAGCAGCCCGGACGGGAGCTCCTACGAGCAGTACTTC

j_gene: TRBJ1-5
abundance: few
v_gene: TRBV28
d_gene: TRBD1
CDR3aa: CASFRQGLQPQHF
CDR3nt: TGTGCCAGCTTCCGACAGGGACTTCAGCCCCAGCATTTT

j_gene: TRBJ1-1
abundance: -
v_gene: TRBV19
d_gene: -
CDR3aa: CASSPTGKGMNTEAFF
CDR3nt: TGTGCCAGTAGCCCCACAGGGAAGGGAATGAACACTGAAGCTTTCTTT

j_gene: TRBJ2-3
abundance: few
v_gene: TRBV27
d_gene: -
CDR3aa: CASSSLDTQYF
CDR3nt: TGTGCCAGCAGTTCCCTAGATACGCAGTATTTT

j_gene: TRBJ2-7
abundance: -
v_gene: TRBV28
d_gene: TRBD2
CDR3aa: CASSSPSSGAYEQYF
CDR3nt: TGTGCCAGCAGTTCTCCCTCTAGCGGAGCCTACGAGCAGTACTTC

j_gene: TRBJ1-2
abundance: -
v_gene: TRBV10-3
d_gene: -
CDR3aa: CAISDWGDGYTF
CDR3nt: TGTGCCATCAGTGATTGGGGAGATGGCTACACCTTC

j_gene: TRBJ1-5
abundance: -
v_gene: TRBV3-1/TRBV3-2
d_gene: -
CDR3aa: CASSPRGKQPQHF
CDR3nt: TGTGCCAGCAGCCCTAGAGGGAAACAGCCCCAGCATTTT

j_gene: TRBJ1-5
abundance: -
v_gene: TRBV2
d_gene: -
CDR3aa: CASSDRERQPQHF
CDR3nt: TGTGCCAGCAGTGACAGGGAACGGCAGCCCCAGCATTTT

j_gene: TRBJ2-5
abundance: -
v_gene: TRBV20-1
d_gene: TRBD1
CDR3aa: CIWRTGETQYF
CDR3nt: TGCATCTGGAGGACAGGGGAGACCCAGTACTTC

j_gene: TRBJ1-2
abundance: once
v_gene: TRBV18
d_gene: -
CDR3aa: CASSPPEASIYGYTF
CDR3nt: TGTGCCAGCTCACCACCTGAGGCCTCCATCTATGGCTACACCTTC

j_gene: TRBJ2-1
abundance: -
v_gene: TRBV4-1
d_gene: TRBD2
CDR3aa: CASSSHASGTYNEQFF
CDR3nt: TGCGCCAGCAGCTCCCACGCTAGCGGGACATACAATGAGCAGTTCTTC

j_gene: TRBJ1-2
abundance: few
v_gene: TRBV7-2
d_gene: TRBD1
CDR3aa: CASSLAQGNYGYTF
CDR3nt: TGTGCCAGCAGCTTAGCACAGGGGAACTATGGCTACACCTTC

j_gene: TRBJ2-3
abundance: -
v_gene: TRBV5-5
d_gene: TRBD1
CDR3aa: CASSLIQGDTDTQYF
CDR3nt: TGTGCCAGCAGCTTGATACAGGGGGACACAGATACGCAGTATTTT

j_gene: TRBJ1-1
abundance: -
v_gene: TRBV20-1
d_gene: -
CDR3aa: CSARANTEAFF
CDR3nt: TGCAGTGCTAGGGCAAACACTGAAGCTTTCTTT

j_gene: TRBJ2-7
abundance: -
v_gene: TRBV6-5
d_gene: -
CDR3aa: CASSYRQVPYEQYF
CDR3nt: TGTGCCAGCAGTTACAGGCAGGTACCCTACGAGCAGTACTTC

j_gene: TRBJ1-2
abundance: -
v_gene: TRBV25-1
d_gene: TRBD1
CDR3aa: CASSASDRGDGYTF
CDR3nt: TGTGCCAGCAGTGCCTCGGACAGGGGTGATGGCTACACCTTC

j_gene: TRBJ1-1
abundance: -
v_gene: TRBV27
d_gene: TRBD1
CDR3aa: CASSPDTGGREAFF
CDR3nt: TGTGCCAGCAGTCCCGATACAGGGGGGCGTGAAGCTTTCTTT